Sequencing of this TCR beta chain was carried out in a study of control samples from healthy donors and cancer patients. Produced via immunoSEQ multiplex PCR; TCRdb's table is partial and in-frame only. The sample lists around 120,000 clones; about 95% were seen once. This CDR3 contains 12 residues. Germline lookup yields CDR1 WSHSY and CDR2 SAAADI. The ends were cut back, 0 bases at V and 6 bases at J, with 4 bases in the middle. This chain joins TRBV10-2 and TRBJ2-3; D ambiguous. This TCR was sampled from a man younger than 40 in good health. Sequencing was performed on blood. The CDR3 is CASSESMDTQYF. The CDR3 DNA sequence: TGCGCCAGCAGTGAGTCGATGGATACGCAGTATTTT.